These 7 T cell receptor beta chains came from one sample sequenced in a study of T cells in Graves' hyperthyroidism and ophthalmopathy. From RNA transcripts, TCR beta CDR3 regions were amplified. First-round RT-PCR with HTBI primers amplified the TCR CDR3 region. TCRdb passed the multiplex PCR reads through MiXCR, listing each CDR3 protein once. Among approximately 560,000 distinct CDR3 sequences listed, about 45% were seen once. The sequenced sample consisted of peripheral blood or thyroid tissue (not recorded which). The receptors were sampled from a woman in her late teens or twenties with Graves' hyperthyroidism.

CDR3 sequence reads: CASTGGDNYGYTF. The DNA of the CDR3 is TGTGCCAGCACCGGAGGGGACAACTATGGCTACACCTTC. The V call is TRBV9, the J call TRBJ1-2, with a tentative D call TRBD1 (5 bases). The CDR3 extends over 13 amino acids. CDR1 is SGDLS and CDR2 is YYNGEE in the germline V gene. Trimming removed 6 bases from V and 2 bases from J, with 11 bases in between.

This clonotype has just one count. A read error is possible here, since a much larger clone lies one base away. This chain uses TRBV6-5 with TRBJ2-6; D remains ambiguous. Germline loops: CDR1 MNHEY, CDR2 SVGAGI. V lost 6 bases and J lost 2, with 5 bases in between. This CDR3 contains 13 residues. CDR3 nucleotide sequence: TGTGCCAGCAGGGACGCTGGGGCCAACGTCCTGACTTTC. This encodes CASRDAGANVLTF.

This clonotype occurred a few times. The chain is built from TRBV19 and TRBJ1-4; D is undetermined. Germline lookup yields CDR1 LNHDA and CDR2 SQIVND (reference sequence). The CDR3 is 13 residues long. The V end was cut by 7 bases, the J end by 0 bases, with 6 bases between. The chain's CDR3 is CASTPATNEKLFF. CDR3 nucleotide sequence: TGTGCCAGTACACCTGCAACTAATGAAAAACTGTTTTTT.

This clonotype was counted once. Since a much larger clone is just one base distant, this may be a read error. The chain couples TRBV29-1 to TRBJ2-5, with D perhaps matching TRBD2 (5 bases). Germline CDR1 SQVTM, CDR2 ANQGSEA. The CDR3 covers 12 residues. V gave up 5 bases and J gave up 9 bases, with 16 bases separating them. This CDR3 reads CSVTPQEEAQYF. For the CDR3, the DNA is TGCAGCGTTACTCCTCAAGAGGAGGCCCAGTACTTC.

The chain links TRBV9 to TRBJ1-2, with D perhaps matching TRBD1 (5 bases). V lost 4 bases to trimming and J lost 8 bases, with 21 bases between them. This CDR3 comprises 15 residues. Germline CDR1 is SGDLS and CDR2 is YYNGEE. This chain's CDR3 is CASSLDGTSTWGYTF. The CDR3 DNA follows: TGTGCCAGCAGCTTAGATGGGACTTCGACTTGGGGCTACACCTTC. Together with reference TRBV9 and TRBJ1-2, the CDR3 gives the full variable domain: DSGVTQTPKHLITATGQRVTLRCSPRSGDLSVYWYQQSLDQGLQFLIQYYNGEERAKGNILERFSAQQFPDLHSELNLSSLELGDSALYFCASSLDGTSTWGYTFGSGTRLTVV.

This clonotype has a count of ten or more. The junction departs from germline at one end; a sequencing error may be responsible. V usage is TRBV10-3 and J usage is TRBJ1-1; D gene unclear. The CDR3 runs to 11 residues. Per the germline V gene, CDR1 is ENHRY and CDR2 is SYGVKD. The DNA of the CDR3 is TGTGCCATCATTGAGAACACTGAAGCTTTCTTT. Translated, it gives CAIIENTEAFF.

In its sample, this clonotype was seen a few times. The chain has TRBV5-6 and TRBJ1-2; 7 nucleotides line up with TRBD1. Germline CDR1 SGHDT, CDR2 YYEEEE. The CDR3 totals 13 residues. V was pared by 1 base and J by 5 bases, with 2 bases of the junction left unmatched. Here the CDR3 DNA reads TGTGCCAGCAGCTTGAGGACAGGTTATGGCTACACCTTC. Translation gives CASSLRTGYGYTF.